The entry below describes one T cell receptor (beta chain). With ten immunoSEQ deep assay plates, unsorted PBMC DNA underwent sequencing. The authors' processing: ImmunoSEQ sequences covered only the junction and lacked quality scores; filtering therefore differed. Sequencing was performed with immunoSEQ multiplex PCR; in TCRdb, only in-frame clones are kept and a portion is missing. That table gives V, J and clone size, and the DNA gave D and trimming. In the table there are about 450,000 clones, 79% of which are singletons. This entry belongs to a study of shared clonotypes between healthy human individuals. Study context: Donor composition was a couple of women and three men, aged 18 to 49.

The sample taken for sequencing was PBMCs. The receptor was isolated from a woman between 35 and 50 years old in good health. Some clones in this sample may be carry-over from other donors' samples.

CDR3 residues: CASSLARVQPQHF. DNA of the CDR3: TGTGCCAGCAGCTTAGCCAGGGTTCAGCCCCAGCATTTT. This chain links TRBV5-6 with TRBJ1-5; tentative D call: TRBD1 (5 bases). The CDR3 has 13 residues. The V and J ends lost 2 bases and 6 bases respectively, with 9 bases between them. In germline, CDR1 is SGHDT, CDR2 YYEEEE. The full variable domain, completed using reference TRBV5-6 and TRBJ1-5, is DAGVTQSPTHLIKTRGQQVTLRCSPKSGHDTVSWYQQALGQGPQFIFQYYEEEERQRGNFPDRFSGHQFPNYSSELNVNALLLGDSALYLCASSLARVQPQHFGDGTRLSIL.